This section outlines one T cell receptor beta chain sequence together with its context. Its antigen is currently unknown. The data belong to a study of cytomegalovirus exposure and HLA in healthy donors. Overall study: As released early, the data held 75 million to 90 million unique TCRs from HLA-typed donors.

60 Vbeta and 13 Jbeta primers were used in PCR. The method was immunoSEQ multiplex PCR; TCRdb's version includes in-frame clones alone and lacks a portion of them. The table has about 170,000 clones, around 77% seen once. Findings of the study overall: For most TCR beta V segments, an earlier analysis put the productive rate at about 87% or about 30% of the time. Researchers reportedly found TCR beta sequences accurately predicted most subjects' HLA-A and HLA-B alleles. It was reported that the classifier diagnosed cytomegalovirus status with high specificity and sensitivity in both the original and validation cohorts.

Germline trimming cut 3 bases from V and 1 base from J; bases unmatched to any gene: 4. The CDR3 sequence is 16 residues long. CDR1 and CDR2 (germline): SGHNT, YYREEE (reference sequence). The source is a female donor in good health and CMV-seronegative. V and J are TRBV5-4 and TRBJ2-3, with TRBD2 identical over 11 bases. Sample: PBMCs. The CDR3: CASSSLAGGRTDTQYF. CDR3 in DNA: TGTGCCAGCAGCTCCCTAGCGGGGGGCCGCACAGATACGCAGTATTTT.